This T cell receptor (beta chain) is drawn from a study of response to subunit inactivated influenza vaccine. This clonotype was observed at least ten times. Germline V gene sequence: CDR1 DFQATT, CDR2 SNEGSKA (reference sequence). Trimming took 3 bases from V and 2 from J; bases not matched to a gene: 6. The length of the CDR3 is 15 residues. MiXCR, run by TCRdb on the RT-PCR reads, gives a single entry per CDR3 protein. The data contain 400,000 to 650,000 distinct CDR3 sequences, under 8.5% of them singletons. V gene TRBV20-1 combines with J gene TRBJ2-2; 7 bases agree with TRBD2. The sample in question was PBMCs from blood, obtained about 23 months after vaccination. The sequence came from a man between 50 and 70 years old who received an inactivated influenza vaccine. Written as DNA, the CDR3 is TGCAGTGCTAGTTTACAGCGGGGTAACACCGGGGAGCTGTTTTTT. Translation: CSASLQRGNTGELFF.